The 12 T cell receptor beta chains reported below all come from one sample, sequenced in a study of cytomegalovirus exposure and HLA in healthy donors. PCR employed 60 Vbeta and 13 Jbeta primers. Using immunoSEQ multiplex PCR, the repertoire was profiled, and TCRdb retains in-frame clones only, with some absent. This sample has roughly 160,000 clones, with approximately 80% found just once. The source material was PBMCs. Receptors originate from a woman in her fifties or sixties in good health and CMV-seronegative.

Comment on this clone: The junction shows a germline mismatch at one end, possibly a read error. J is TRBJ2-7 and V is TRBV6-1; weak D call: TRBD1 (6 bases). The CDR3 contains 12 residues. The germline gives CDR1 MNHNS, CDR2 SASEGT. CDR3 in amino acids: CASSVDIQGKFF. The DNA of the CDR3 is TGTGCCAGCAGTGTCGATATACAGGGAAAGTTCTTC.

This chain connects TRBV6-5 to TRBJ2-2; D call uncertain. Trimming removed 0 bases at V and 5 bases at J, with 10 bases between. The CDR3 extends over 15 amino acids. Per germline, CDR1 MNHEY and CDR2 SVGAGI. The CDR3 sequence: CASSYSDLETGELFF. The CDR3 region has the DNA TGTGCCAGCAGTTACTCCGACTTAGAAACCGGGGAGCTGTTTTTT.

This clone was recorded once. This sequence joins TRBV7-9 and TRBJ2-7; 11 bases match TRBD2. The CDR3 is made up of 18 amino acids. Per the germline V gene, CDR1 is SEHNR and CDR2 is FQNEAQ (reference sequence). V was pared by 4 bases and J by 2 bases, with 13 bases of the junction left unmatched. The CDR3 DNA sequence: TGTGCCAGCAGCTCGGCGGCAGGCCGACTAGCGGGAACCTACGAGCAGTACTTC. It specifies CASSSAAGRLAGTYEQYF. The whole variable domain, remainder taken from reference TRBV7-9 and TRBJ2-7, is DTGVSQNPRHKITKRGQNVTFRCDPISEHNRLYWYRQTLGQGPEFLTYFQNEAQLEKSRLLSDRFSAERPKGSFSTLEIQRTEQGDSAMYLCASSSAAGRLAGTYEQYFGPGTRLTVT.

The chain combines TRBV18 with TRBJ2-5, with 8 bases matching TRBD2. The CDR3 runs to 14 residues. From germline, CDR1 is KGHSH and CDR2 LQKENI. The J segment lost 4 bases and the V segment lost 3 bases, leaving 4 bases of the junction unmatched. The CDR3 sequence is CASSPSGGGETQYF. The CDR3 nucleotides are TGTGCCAGCTCACCGAGCGGGGGCGGAGAGACCCAGTACTTC.

The chain has TRBV4-3 and TRBJ2-6; no clear D. CDR3 length equals 18 residues. Germline loops: CDR1 LGHNA, CDR2 YSLEER. The V and J ends lost 0 bases and 4 bases respectively, with 16 bases between them. CDR3 in amino acids: CASSQDPTLMAGANVLTF. CDR3 nucleotide sequence: TGCGCCAGCAGCCAAGATCCAACCCTGATGGCAGGGGCCAACGTCCTGACTTTC.

J is TRBJ1-5 and V is TRBV15, with 12 nucleotides matching TRBD1. The CDR3 has 16 amino acids. The germline gives CDR1 LNHNV, CDR2 YYDKDF (reference sequence). Trimming removed 9 bases from V and 4 bases from J; junction bases left unmatched: 10. The CDR3 region is CATREGQGARNQPQHF. The CDR3 DNA reads as TGTGCCACTAGGGAGGGACAGGGGGCGCGGAATCAGCCCCAGCATTTT.

This clone was counted between two and nine times. This sequence joins TRBV25-1 and TRBJ2-1; no clear D gene. Germline assignment: CDR1 MGHDK and CDR2 SYGVNS. This CDR3 spans 13 amino acids. The CDR3 reads CTEPAVAFNEQFF. CDR3 DNA: TGTACCGAACCGGCGGTCGCTTTCAATGAGCAGTTCTTC.

This chain connects TRBV5-6 to TRBJ1-2, with 10 positions matching TRBD1. The trim removed 3 bases at V and 8 bases at J, leaving 10 bases unmatched. This CDR3 comprises 15 residues. Germline values: CDR1 SGHDT, CDR2 YYEEEE. CDR3 loop: CASSYGTGVLSGYTF. CDR3 sequence (DNA): TGTGCCAGCAGCTACGGGACAGGGGTCTTAAGCGGCTACACCTTC.

This chain links TRBV7-6 with TRBJ2-3; 13 bases map to TRBD2. The ends lost 5 bases at V and 0 bases at J; junction bases unmatched: 11. The germline CDR1 and CDR2 sequences are SGHVS and FNYEAQ. This CDR3 region has 19 residues. The CDR3: CASSRTSGRAIYSTDTQYF. CDR3 nucleotides: TGTGCCAGCAGCCGAACTAGCGGGAGGGCCATTTATAGCACAGATACGCAGTATTTT.

The chain's CDR3 is CASSLSGQGNSPLHF. As DNA, the CDR3 is TGTGCCAGCAGCTTATCGGGACAGGGAAATTCACCCCTCCACTTT. The gene calls are TRBV7-3 and TRBJ1-6; the match to TRBD1 covers 9 bases. Per germline, CDR1 SGHTA and CDR2 FQGTGA. The length of the CDR3 is 15 residues. V lost 2 bases, J lost 7 bases, and 3 bases stayed unmatched.

V and J are TRBV5-4 and TRBJ2-5, with a tentative D call TRBD1 (6 bases). Between the trimmed V and J ends, which lost 4 bases and 1 base, there was a span of 11 bases. This CDR3 contains 14 residues. Per germline, CDR1 SGHNT and CDR2 YYREEE (reference sequence). The CDR3 DNA follows: TGTGCCAGCAGCCCCGACAGGAGCCAAGAGACCCAGTACTTC. Encoded protein: CASSPDRSQETQYF.

The chain carries TRBV30 and TRBJ2-5, with a weak D call TRBD2 (5 bases). CDR1 is GTSNPN and CDR2 is SVGIG in the germline V gene (reference sequence). V was clipped by 2 bases and J by 0 bases, with 13 bases between them. CDR3 length: 15 amino acids. The CDR3 loop is CAWSPAGWYQETQYF. DNA for the CDR3: TGTGCCTGGAGTCCTGCGGGTTGGTACCAAGAGACCCAGTACTTC.